The entry below gives a single T cell receptor beta chain sequence along with its context. Its antigen has not been determined. Base quality data are lacking; no much larger clone is found one base away. Donors were healthy HIV-negative adults with no recently reported acute infections or vaccinations. All donors were Caucasian adults living in Nashville, Tennessee, USA. CD4+ T cells were enriched by magnetic negative selection; naive cells were then positively selected on CD45RA, and the negative fraction formed the memory subset. Blood was obtained by leukapheresis, after which PBMCs were separated by Ficoll-Histopaque density gradient centrifugation and cryopreserved in liquid nitrogen vapor phase. Analytical flow cytometry was used to check the purity and quantity of every magnetically sorted T cell population. Each sorted fraction had its genomic DNA isolated and then quantified by UV absorbance on a Nanodrop 2000c.

The data stem from a study of shared clonotypes between healthy human individuals (dated by TCRdb to 2020 to 2021). Regarding the research as a whole: A few men and two women, aged 18 to 49 years, made up the cohort. Libraries were prepared and TCR repertoires were sequenced by different laboratories using diverse techniques, in order to increase sequencing depth and limit assay-specific biases. To estimate repertoire size and how much clonotypes are shared between individuals, the study performed deep sequencing of blood TCR repertoires from roughly five healthy adults. For each donor, three plates each were used for CD4 naive and CD4 memory, two plates were used for CD8 naive, and one plate was used for CD8 memory. Per donor, leukapheresis produced somewhere between about 0.94 and 9 billion PBMCs. Broader findings and caveats from the paper: Because the study included a small number of donors, the genetic and exposure-history diversity represented was limited. Sharing across a few donors was observed for around 4.8% of naive CD4, less than 4% of naive CD8, over 2% of memory CD4, and around 0.42% of memory CD8 clonotypes. Rarefaction of sorted-subset datasets indicated incomplete sequencing despite the large sequencing depth. Estimated clonotype richness was generally larger for naive than for memory subsets. Only blood was sampled, and tissue TCR repertoires likely differ from those in blood. Compared with non-shared clonotypes, the clonotypes found in all four sorted-subset donors had higher generation probabilities. Pairwise subsampling led to the expectation that sequencing depth would affect the degree of clonotype sharing among donors.

From the germline V gene (reference sequence), CDR1 is LNHDA and CDR2 is SQIVND. V sheds 1 base and J sheds 4 bases, leaving 6 bases between their ends. The CDR3 runs 13 residues from the cysteine to the phenylalanine. The retained sequence is limited to the CDR3, 39 bases, with the frame set at the first base. Using the deep immunoSEQ assay, multiplex PCR amplified TCR CDR3 regions from genomic DNA. Extracted genomic DNA from each cell subset was spread evenly across all wells of several immunoSEQ 96-well plates, with each plate serving as a replicate. For sorted subsets, about 220 ng of genomic DNA, equivalent to 25,000 to 35,000 T cell genomes, went into each replicate PCR. The purified libraries were quantified using a Qubit 3.0 fluorometer, sized with a Bioanalyzer 2100, and then quantified again using the KAPA Library Quantification kit. A separate single-read 150-cycle Illumina NextSeq 550 flow cell was used to sequence each immunoSEQ 96-well plate. The study's processing was this. Because the immunoSEQ output held only junctional sequences and lacked quality scores, the filtering could not match the filtering applied to full-length reads. Sequences were annotated with PyIR, a Python wrapper for IgBLAST v1.9, using IMGT germline references to assign V/J genes and CDR3. Any read was removed if the V/J assignment was weak (E-value above 1e-6), the CDR3 was missing, or the read contained stop codons, out-of-frame junctions, or ambiguous translated residues. V3J clonotypes were defined as sequences sharing an identical inferred V gene, J gene, and CDR3 amino acid sequence. The percentage overlap between two repertoires was calculated by dividing the number of shared unique clonotypes by the size of the smaller repertoire. Three approaches were used to assess repertoire richness: RTK rarefaction, the Chao1 estimator, and Recon v2.1 estimates of unobserved clonotypes. Generation probabilities were computed with OLGA for all TCRbeta clonotypes obtained by the gDNA method from several donors. Imported from immuneACCESS, the table was reduced by TCRdb to in-frame sequences with V and J called. These copies leave out some clones; in studies compared against another copy, an unresolved V gene accounts for under half, and the cause of the remainder is not known. V and J calls plus clone size are reproduced from that table; the DNA served to infer D and trimming. In all, the sample holds about 510,000 clones, and 95% to 97% of those were seen once. The ten biggest clones cover 0.055% to 0.075% of the sample.

The source is a woman aged 30 to 39 in good health. Recombination joined TRBV19 with TRBJ2-3, with a weak D call of TRBD2 (6 bases match). The sequencing sample was made of naive CD4+ T cells sorted from blood. The cell subset or site tag for this specimen amounts to: CD45RA+ positively selected. The CDR3 in this case is CASSIAGADTQYF. The nucleotide sequence reads TGTGCCAGTAGTATAGCGGGGGCAGATACGCAGTATTTT.